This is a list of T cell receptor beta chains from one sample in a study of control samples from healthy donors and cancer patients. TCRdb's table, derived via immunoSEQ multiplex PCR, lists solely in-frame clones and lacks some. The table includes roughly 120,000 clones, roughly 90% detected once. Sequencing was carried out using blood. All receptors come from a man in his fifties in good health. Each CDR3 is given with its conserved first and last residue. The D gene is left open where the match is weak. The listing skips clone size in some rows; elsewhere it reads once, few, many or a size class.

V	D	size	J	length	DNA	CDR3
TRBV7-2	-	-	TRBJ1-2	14	TGTGCCAGCAGCTTAGGGGGCGCCGACTATGGCTACACCTTC	CASSLGGADYGYTF
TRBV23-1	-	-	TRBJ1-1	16	TGCGCCAGCAGTCGCCAGCTCAGCGACATGAACACTGAAGCTTTCTTT	CASSRQLSDMNTEAFF
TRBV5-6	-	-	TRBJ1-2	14	TGTGCCAGCAGCTTGGATGGCACGGTCTTGGGCTACACCTTC	CASSLDGTVLGYTF
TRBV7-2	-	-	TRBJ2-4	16	TGTGCCAGCAGGGACGGGGGAGGTGGTTTCAAAAACATTCAGTACTTC	CASRDGGGGFKNIQYF
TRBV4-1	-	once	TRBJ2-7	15	TGCGCCAGCAGCCAAGATCCGGGGGCAGGGTACGAGCAGTACTTC	CASSQDPGAGYEQYF
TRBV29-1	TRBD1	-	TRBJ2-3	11	TGCAGCGGGGGGACAGCAGATACGCAGTATTTT	CSGGTADTQYF
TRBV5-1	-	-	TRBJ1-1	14	TGCGCCAGCAGCTTAGAAGGGGGGACCACTGAAGCTTTCTTT	CASSLEGGTTEAFF
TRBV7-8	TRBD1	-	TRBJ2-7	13	TGTGCCAGCAGCTTTGGGACAGGGGTAGAGCAGTACTTC	CASSFGTGVEQYF
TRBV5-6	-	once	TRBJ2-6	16	TGTGCCAGCAGCCCGGGACTGTCCTCTGGGGCCAACGTCCTGACTTTC	CASSPGLSSGANVLTF
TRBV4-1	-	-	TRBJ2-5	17	TGCGCCAGCAGCCAAGTGGTTCGGTTTGTAGGGGAAGAGACCCAGTACTTC	CASSQVVRFVGEETQYF
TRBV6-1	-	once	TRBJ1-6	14	TGTGCCAGCAGTGAAGACACTGCCAACTCACCCCTCCACTTT	CASSEDTANSPLHF
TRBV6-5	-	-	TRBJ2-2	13	TGTGCCAGCAGTACCGGGACTGGCGGGGAGCTGTTTTTT	CASSTGTGGELFF
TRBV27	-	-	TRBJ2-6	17	TGTGCCAGCAGTTTTATTGGAGTATCGCATGGGGCCAACGTCCTGACTTTC	CASSFIGVSHGANVLTF
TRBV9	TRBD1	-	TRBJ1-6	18	TGTGCCAGCAGCGTAGGAGCTGACCCGGGACAGGGGAATTCACCCCTCCACTTT	CASSVGADPGQGNSPLHF
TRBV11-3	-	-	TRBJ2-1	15	TGTGCCAGCAGCTTAGGGCAGGGGAATCTTAATGAGCAGTTCTTC	CASSLGQGNLNEQFF
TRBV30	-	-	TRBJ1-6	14	TGTGCCTGGAGTGTACACTCCTATAATTCACCCCTCCACTTT	CAWSVHSYNSPLHF
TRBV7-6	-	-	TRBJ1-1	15	TGTGCCAGCAGCTTATTCGGGGGCGGGAACACTGAAGCTTTCTTT	CASSLFGGGNTEAFF
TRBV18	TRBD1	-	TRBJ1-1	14	TGTGCCAGCTCACCACGGACAGGGGGGGATGAAGCTTTCTTT	CASSPRTGGDEAFF
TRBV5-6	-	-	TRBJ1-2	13	TGTGCCAGCAGCTTGGCGCAGGACTATGGCTACACCTTC	CASSLAQDYGYTF
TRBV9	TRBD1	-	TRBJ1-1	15	TGTGCCAGCAGCTCTCGGACAGGCCAGAACACTGAAGCTTTCTTT	CASSSRTGQNTEAFF
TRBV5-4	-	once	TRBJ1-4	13	TGTGCCAGCAGCTTTGGCCCTCATGAAAAACTGTTTTTT	CASSFGPHEKLFF
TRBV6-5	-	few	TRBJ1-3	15	TGTGCCAGCAGTTTTTTACAGGGTTCTGGAAACACCATATATTTT	CASSFLQGSGNTIYF
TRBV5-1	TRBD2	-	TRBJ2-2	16	TGCGCCAGCAGCTTGAGCGGGGGGTTATCCACCGGGGAGCTGTTTTTT	CASSLSGGLSTGELFF
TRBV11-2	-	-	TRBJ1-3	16	TGTGCCAGCAGCTTCGCCGGGGTTAGCTCTGGAAACACCATATATTTT	CASSFAGVSSGNTIYF
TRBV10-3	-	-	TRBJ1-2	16	TGTGCCATCAGTGAGTCGAAGGGGGTTACACCTTATGGCTACACCTTC	CAISESKGVTPYGYTF
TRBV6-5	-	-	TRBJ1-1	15	TGTGCCAGCAGTTACTCAGGAGGGGCTGACACTGAAGCTTTCTTT	CASSYSGGADTEAFF
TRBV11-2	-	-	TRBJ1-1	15	TGTGCCAGCAGCTATCAACAGATACTGAACACTGAAGCTTTCTTT	CASSYQQILNTEAFF